This T cell receptor beta chain appears in the sequencing data of a study of beta chain features in type 1 diabetes. Study-level findings and limits: Among all four CD4+ subsets, Type 1 diabetes patients had TCRB CDR3s that were moderately but significantly shorter.

V lost 0 bases, J lost 13 bases, and 11 bases lay in between. This CDR3 spans 13 amino acids. From germline, CDR1 is SGHRS and CDR2 YFSETQ. Investigators reverse transcribed all isolated RNA, so they sequenced expressed TCRB transcripts. This table comes from immunoSEQ multiplex PCR, and its TCRdb copy is limited to in-frame clones, with some not included. This sample has 130,000 to 150,000 clones; about 13% occur once, and the top ten carry under 1.5%. To note about this clone: Its antigen is as yet unknown.

Sequencing was performed on central memory CD4+ T cells from blood. V is TRBV5-1 and J is TRBJ1-6; no clear D. The TCR sequence derives from a man between 18 and 35 years old with type 1 diabetes. The CDR3 sequence is CASSLEDFSPLHF. CDR3 in DNA: TGCGCCAGCAGCTTGGAAGATTTCTCGCCCCTCCACTTT.